These 16 T cell receptor beta chains were all obtained from the same sample, sequenced in a study of T cell changes during pregnancy in multiple sclerosis (dated by TCRdb to about 2019). Library construction relied on the immunoSEQ multiplex PCR assay. TCRdb stores this immuneACCESS table with in-frame sequences only. Part of the clones is absent; in the studies checked, under half of the shortfall reflects unresolved V genes, and no reason is known for the rest. The sample yields tens of thousands of clones; roughly nine tenths were counted once. Roughly 5% of the sample comes from the top ten. This sample comprised CD8+ T cells from peripheral blood mononuclear cells, obtained before pregnancy. All receptors come from a female donor with multiple sclerosis, enrolled in a pregnancy study.

Details on this clone: Germline and junction disagree at one end, which may indicate a read error. The rearrangement links TRBV10-3 to TRBJ1-4; 9 bases are a match to TRBD1. Germline lookup yields CDR1 ENHRY and CDR2 SYGVKD. CDR3 length: 17 amino acids. The CDR3 nucleotides read TGTGCCACCAGTGAGTCAACAGGGGGCTGGTCTAATGAAAAACTGTTTTTT. This encodes CATSESTGGWSNEKLFF.

The rearrangement uses TRBV19 and TRBJ2-5; 10 positions match TRBD1. Germline CDR1 reads LNHDA; CDR2 reads SQIVND (reference sequence). The trim removed 3 bases at V and 7 bases at J, leaving 8 bases unmatched. The length of the CDR3 is 15 residues. CDR3 loop: CASSMGQGRFGTQYF. In DNA, the CDR3 is TGTGCCAGTAGTATGGGACAGGGGCGGTTCGGGACCCAGTACTTC.

The chain is built from TRBV30 and TRBJ2-1; the match to TRBD2 covers 9 bases. V shed 4 bases, J shed 6 bases, and the junction held 13 bases outside the gene matches. The CDR3 covers 16 residues. Germline-derived CDR1 and CDR2 are GTSNPN and SVGIG (reference sequence). CDR3 loop: CAWNRVTGGGGNEQFF. In DNA form, the CDR3 reads TGTGCCTGGAACCGTGTGACCGGCGGGGGGGGCAATGAGCAGTTCTTC.

V and J are TRBV9 and TRBJ1-1; TRBD1 agrees at 7 bases. Germline trimming cut 3 bases from V and 3 bases from J; bases unmatched to any gene: 5. Germline CDR1 reads SGDLS; CDR2 reads YYNGEE. The CDR3 has 14 amino acids. Here the CDR3 DNA reads TGTGCCAGCAGCGGACAGGGCGGGCACACTGAAGCTTTCTTT. It yields the protein CASSGQGGHTEAFF. Based on the CDR3 plus reference TRBV9 and TRBJ1-1, the full variable domain is DSGVTQTPKHLITATGQRVTLRCSPRSGDLSVYWYQQSLDQGLQFLIQYYNGEERAKGNILERFSAQQFPDLHSELNLSSLELGDSALYFCASSGQGGHTEAFFGQGTRLTVV.

This clone was detected only a few times. This sequence joins TRBV2 and TRBJ2-7; 7 nucleotides align to TRBD1. Germline trimming cut 0 bases from V and 2 bases from J; bases unmatched to any gene: 1. This CDR3 region has 14 residues. Germline loops: CDR1 SNHLY, CDR2 FYNNEI. This CDR3 reads CASSEAGGPYEQYF. The CDR3, as DNA: TGTGCCAGCAGTGAAGCAGGGGGCCCCTACGAGCAGTACTTC.

V and J are TRBV7-8 and TRBJ2-1; no clear D. Trimming cost V 8 bases and J 7 bases, with 9 bases left between them. There are 11 residues in the CDR3. The germline gives CDR1 SGHVS, CDR2 FQNEAQ. For the CDR3, the DNA is TGTGCCAGCCTAAAGAATAATGAGCAGTTCTTC. Its translation is CASLKNNEQFF.

The chain is built from TRBV10-2 and TRBJ2-7; 9 bases line up with TRBD1. Germline CDR1 is WSHSY and CDR2 is SAAADI. This CDR3 region has 16 residues. V was pared by 6 bases and J by 3 bases, with 12 bases of the junction left unmatched. CDR3 protein: CASSVPPTGGLYEQYF. As DNA, the CDR3 is TGCGCCAGCAGCGTCCCGCCGACAGGGGGGCTCTACGAGCAGTACTTC.

This chain uses TRBV19 with TRBJ2-3, with 8 bases fitting TRBD1. The V gene's germline CDR1 is LNHDA and CDR2 SQIVND (reference sequence). This CDR3 contains 16 residues. V gave up 4 bases and J gave up 1 base; unmatched junction bases: 7. Here the CDR3 DNA reads TGTGCCAGTAGTACTCTCTCGACAGGGGGCACAGATACGCAGTATTTT. Translated: CASSTLSTGGTDTQYF.

V is TRBV15 and J is TRBJ2-1; weak D call: TRBD1 (6 bases). Germline CDR1 reads LNHNV; CDR2 reads YYDKDF (reference sequence). The CDR3 loop spans 15 amino acids. The V gene lost 0 bases and the J gene lost 4 bases, with 10 bases spanning the gap. CDR3 sequence reads: CATSRDRQVYNEQFF. The DNA of the CDR3 is TGTGCCACCAGCAGAGATCGACAGGTATACAATGAGCAGTTCTTC. Looking up the rest from reference TRBV15 and TRBJ2-1 gives the full variable domain: DAMVIQNPRYQVTQFGKPVTLSCSQTLNHNVMYWYQQKSSQAPKLLFHYYDKDFNNEADTPDNFQSRRPNTSFCFLDIRSPGLGDTAMYLCATSRDRQVYNEQFFGPGTRLTVL.

V is TRBV6-5 and J is TRBJ2-2; D not certain. Trimming pared 7 bases from V and 6 bases from J, leaving 6 bases between. Per the germline V gene, CDR1 is MNHEY and CDR2 is SVGAGI. The length of the CDR3 is 11 residues. Here the CDR3 DNA reads TGTGCCAGCACCTCTGCCGGGGAGCTGTTTTTT. Amino acids: CASTSAGELFF.

J is TRBJ1-2 and V is TRBV19; D not resolved. The CDR3 is 12 residues long. V was shortened by 1 base and J by 6 bases, with 6 bases between the two germline ends. The germline V gene encodes CDR1 LNHDA and CDR2 SQIVND (reference sequence). CDR3 sequence reads: CASSIARDGYTF. The CDR3 DNA reads TGTGCCAGTAGTATAGCCCGGGATGGCTACACCTTC.

This clone showed up just once. The V and J genes are TRBV5-6 and TRBJ2-7, with D perhaps TRBD1 (7 bases). The CDR3 has 16 residues. Trimming removed 4 bases at V and 1 base at J, with 18 bases between. The germline CDR1 and CDR2 sequences are SGHDT and YYEEEE. DNA of the CDR3: TGTGCCAGCAGCCCGAGGGGGCTTGGGGGGTCCTACGAGCAGTACTTC. It encodes CASSPRGLGGSYEQYF.

The chain is built from TRBV4-2 and TRBJ2-1, with 8 positions matching TRBD1. The J segment lost 0 bases and the V segment lost 6 bases, leaving 7 bases of the junction unmatched. Per germline, CDR1 LGHNA and CDR2 YNFKEQ. The CDR3 covers 16 residues. The CDR3 sequence: CASSDQQGGSYNEQFF. CDR3 nucleotides: TGTGCCAGCAGTGATCAACAGGGGGGCTCCTACAATGAGCAGTTCTTC.

This clone was observed a single time. V gene TRBV19 combines with J gene TRBJ1-1; 7 nucleotides align to TRBD1. The CDR3 runs to 15 residues. V was pared by 7 bases and J by 0 bases, with 8 bases of the junction left unmatched. CDR1 is LNHDA, CDR2 SQIVND, per germline (reference sequence). In nucleotides, the CDR3 is TGTGCCAGTACCGAGACAGGGAGAATGAACACTGAAGCTTTCTTT. Translating gives CASTETGRMNTEAFF.

The chain uses TRBV4-2 and TRBJ2-5, with no clear D. CDR1 and CDR2 from the germline V gene are LGHNA and YNFKEQ. V lost 4 bases and J 4 bases, leaving 7 bases between the germline ends. The CDR3 is 12 amino acids. The chain's CDR3 is CASSPGRETQYF. The CDR3 DNA reads as TGTGCCAGCAGCCCAGGCAGAGAGACCCAGTACTTC.

This clone was counted a single time. The chain employs TRBV5-4 and TRBJ2-3, with D perhaps TRBD2 (5 bases). Germline V gene data show CDR1 as SGHNT and CDR2 as YYREEE (reference sequence). The V end lost 0 bases, the J end lost 0 bases, and 8 bases lay between the germline ends. CDR3 length: 15 residues. Here the CDR3 reads CASSLGRGSTDTQYF. The DNA for the CDR3 is TGTGCCAGCAGCTTGGGGCGCGGGAGCACAGATACGCAGTATTTT.